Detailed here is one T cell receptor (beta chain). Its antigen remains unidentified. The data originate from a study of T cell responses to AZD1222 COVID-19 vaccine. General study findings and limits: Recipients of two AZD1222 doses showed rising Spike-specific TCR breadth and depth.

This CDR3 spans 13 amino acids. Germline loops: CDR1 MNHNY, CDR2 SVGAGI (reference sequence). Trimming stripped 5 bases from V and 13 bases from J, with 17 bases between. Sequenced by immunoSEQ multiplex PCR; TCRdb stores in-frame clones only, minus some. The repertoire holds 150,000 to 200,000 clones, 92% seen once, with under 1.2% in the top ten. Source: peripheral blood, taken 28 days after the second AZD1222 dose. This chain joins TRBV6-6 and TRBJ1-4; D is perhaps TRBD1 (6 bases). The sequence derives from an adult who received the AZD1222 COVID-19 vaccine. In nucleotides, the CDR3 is TGTGCCAGCAGTAATTCGGACAGACATGGACTGTTTTTT. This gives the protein CASSNSDRHGLFF.